One and the same sample provided the 15 T cell receptor beta chains below, sequenced in a study of human T cells and chemical hapten exposure. TCRdb re-called the RACE reads with MiXCR, one entry per CDR3 protein. Of roughly 200,000 distinct CDR3 sequences listed, approximately 20% are singletons. The time point here: patch test 1, 2 weeks after DPC sensitization. Treatment in this sample: therapeutic diphenylcyclopropenone sensitization with weekly scalp DPC. The specimen was whole blood, collected in connection with sensitization to the hapten diphenylcyclopropenone (DPC). These receptors all come from a woman between 50 and 59 years old with alopecia areata. Some clones in this sample may be carry-over from other donors' samples.

This chain connects TRBV6-5 to TRBJ1-1; tentative D call: TRBD1 (6 bases). Trimming took 7 bases from V and 3 from J, leaving 9 bases between them. Germline lookup yields CDR1 MNHEY and CDR2 SVGAGI. This CDR3 contains 12 residues. For the CDR3, the DNA is TGTGCCAGCAAGGAGGGGGACACTGAAGCTTTCTTT. Its translation is CASKEGDTEAFF.

The DNA of the CDR3 is TGCGCCAGCAGCTTGACCGGGACAGGGGGGGAAAAACTGTTTTTT. Translated, it gives CASSLTGTGGEKLFF. The chain combines TRBV5-1 with TRBJ1-4, with 11 bases aligning to TRBD1. Germline-derived CDR1 and CDR2 are SGHRS and YFSETQ. The CDR3 runs to 15 residues. After removal of 1 base from V and 8 bases from J, the junction contained 4 bases not matched to a gene.

In this sample, this clonotype turned up a few times. CDR3 sequence: CASSLRGKNTEAFF. CDR3 DNA: TGTGCCAGCAGTTTAAGAGGGAAAAACACTGAAGCTTTCTTT. V gene TRBV27 combines with J gene TRBJ1-1, with D unresolved. Per the germline V gene, CDR1 is MNHEY and CDR2 is SMNVEV (reference sequence). V lost 2 bases and J lost 2, with 9 bases in between. This CDR3 comprises 14 residues.

This chain joins TRBV11-3 and TRBJ2-1; 10 bases match TRBD2. Germline V gene lookup returns CDR1 SGHNT and CDR2 YENEEA. The CDR3 loop spans 18 amino acids. Trimming cost V 5 bases and J 5 bases; bases outside gene matches: 15. The CDR3, as DNA: TGTGCCAGCAGCCCCAGGCGGCTAGCGGGAGTTCCGGACAATGAGCAGTTCTTC. Translating it yields CASSPRRLAGVPDNEQFF.

V gene TRBV11-2 combines with J gene TRBJ1-2, with 8 bases matching TRBD1. This CDR3 contains 14 residues. Germline values: CDR1 SGHAT, CDR2 FQNNGV. The junction had 10 bases not matched to a gene; V was cut back by 5 bases and J by 8 bases. The CDR3 coding sequence is TGTGCCAGCAGCAGTCTCCAGGGGGCGTTCGGCTACACCTTC. It specifies CASSSLQGAFGYTF.

A few counts support this clonotype. The chain couples TRBV10-3 to TRBJ1-5; no clear D gene. V shed 7 bases and J shed 5 bases, with 12 bases lying between them. Germline V lookup: CDR1 ENHRY, CDR2 SYGVKD. This CDR3 has 13 amino acids. The CDR3 DNA follows: TGTGCCATCAAAAAGGACCCGGATCAGCCCCAGCATTTT. Translated: CAIKKDPDQPQHF.

J is TRBJ2-3 and V is TRBV29-1; 12 bases match TRBD2. With 1 base clipped from V and 0 bases from J, the junction kept 2 bases outside the gene matches. Germline CDR1 SQVTM, CDR2 ANQGSEA. CDR3 length equals 16 residues. CDR3 DNA sequence: TGCAGCGTTGAAGGGGGGACTAGCGGGAGCACAGATACGCAGTATTTT. This encodes CSVEGGTSGSTDTQYF.

This clonotype occurred a few times. The chain combines TRBV28 with TRBJ1-1; D may be TRBD1 (6 bases). From germline, CDR1 is MDHEN and CDR2 SYDVKM. CDR3 length: 15 amino acids. V lost 3 bases and J lost 4, with 15 bases in between. CDR3 coding DNA: TGTGCCAGCAGTTTCAGAGACAGGTCTGGCACTGAAGCTTTCTTT. Encoded protein: CASSFRDRSGTEAFF.

The chain links TRBV5-1 to TRBJ2-3; maybe TRBD2 (6 bases). The CDR3 runs to 14 residues. The germline V gene has CDR1 SGHRS and CDR2 YFSETQ. V was trimmed by 7 bases and J by 0 bases, leaving 12 bases between them. CDR3 in DNA: TGCGCCAGCCAGGGCGGGGTTAGCACAGATACGCAGTATTTT. Translating it yields CASQGGVSTDTQYF.

V and J are TRBV3-1 and TRBJ2-1, with D possibly matching TRBD2 (6 bases). The V and J ends lost 3 bases and 6 bases respectively, with 18 bases between them. Germline values: CDR1 LGHDT, CDR2 YNNKEL (reference sequence). The CDR3 has 16 residues. DNA of the CDR3: TGTGCCAGCAGCCAGTCTGGGCGGGACGGTATCAATGAGCAGTTCTTC. The encoded protein is CASSQSGRDGINEQFF.

This clonotype was observed a few times. The rearrangement joins TRBV7-2 to TRBJ2-7; 8 bases are a match to TRBD2. Looked up from germline, CDR1 is SGHTA and CDR2 is FQGNSA. The CDR3 has 14 amino acids. The V segment lost 5 bases and the J segment 4 bases; nucleotides outside the gene matches: 7. CDR3 sequence: CASSRGLAAYEQYF. CDR3 coding DNA: TGTGCCAGCAGCCGCGGACTAGCCGCGTACGAGCAGTACTTC.

This clonotype was detected only a few times. V usage is TRBV6-5 and J usage is TRBJ2-7; 7 nucleotides agree with TRBD2. The J segment lost 2 bases and the V segment lost 11 bases, leaving 9 bases of the junction unmatched. CDR3 size: 13 residues. Germline CDR1 MNHEY, CDR2 SVGAGI. CDR3: CAAGRVGAYEQYF. The CDR3 region has the DNA TGTGCCGCTGGGAGGGTCGGGGCCTACGAGCAGTACTTC.

This clonotype was counted only a few times. V is TRBV7-2 and J is TRBJ2-7, with 12 bases aligning to TRBD2. Trimming removed 3 bases from V and 2 bases from J; junction bases left unmatched: 2. Germline values: CDR1 SGHTA, CDR2 FQGNSA. The CDR3 totals 15 residues. CDR3 DNA sequence: TGTGCCAGCAGCTTGACTAGCGGGGGAACCTACGAGCAGTACTTC. Translating gives CASSLTSGGTYEQYF.

The chain carries TRBV12-3 or TRBV12-4 and TRBJ1-1; D gene ambiguous. The V gene lost 1 base and the J gene lost 5 bases, with 8 bases spanning the gap. CDR3 size: 13 residues. The CDR3 region is CASSLGSLTEAFF. The CDR3, as DNA: TGTGCCAGCAGTTTAGGGTCGTTAACTGAAGCTTTCTTT.

This chain uses TRBV24-1 with TRBJ2-3; TRBD1 matches 10 bases. Germline V gives CDR1 KGHDR, CDR2 SFDVKD. The junction had 5 bases not matched to a gene; V was cut back by 4 bases and J by 5 bases. This CDR3 is built from 15 residues. CDR3 amino acids: CATSDSGQGGDTQYF. CDR3 nucleotide sequence: TGTGCCACCAGTGACTCCGGACAGGGGGGAGATACGCAGTATTTT.